Listed below are T cell receptor beta chains from one sample, sequenced in a study of regulatory T cells in long-lasting Graves disease. TCRdb passed the multiplex PCR reads through MiXCR, listing each CDR3 protein once. Of approximately 230,000 distinct CDR3 sequences listed, around 20% are singletons. The source material was peripheral blood mononuclear cells (PBMCs), sampled at new diagnosis, from a patient treated with antithyroid drugs. The origin of the receptors is a female donor with Graves disease. The CDR3 runs from the conserved cysteine through the conserved F or W. A D gene is named only where the DNA matches it firmly. The listing skips clone size in some rows; elsewhere it reads once, few, many or a size class.

abundance	v_gene	j_gene	d_gene	CDR3nt	CDR3aa
-	TRBV2	TRBJ1-2	-	TGTGCCAGCAGTACTCTTAGGGCAGCTGCGTATGGCTACACCTTC	CASSTLRAAAYGYTF
many	TRBV20-1	TRBJ2-5	TRBD2	TGCAGTGCTAACACGGCGACTAGCGGGAACTGGGAGACCCAGTACTTC	CSANTATSGNWETQYF
many	TRBV29-1	TRBJ2-7	-	TGCAGCGTTCACTACGAGCAGTACTTC	CSVHYEQYF
many	TRBV24-1	TRBJ2-5	-	TGTGCCACCAGTGATAGGAGCAATTCCCAAGAGACCCAGTACTTC	CATSDRSNSQETQYF
many	TRBV28	TRBJ2-7	-	TGTGCCAGCGGGATTACCTACGAGCAGTACTTC	CASGITYEQYF
many	TRBV24-1	TRBJ1-3	-	TGTGCCACTTCGACAGACTCTGGAAACACCATATATTTT	CATSTDSGNTIYF
once	TRBV27	TRBJ2-5	-	TGTGCCAGCAGTTCCCTCGGGACCCCCCCCCTAACCCAGTACTTC	CASSSLGTPPLTQYF
many	TRBV12-3/TRBV12-4	TRBJ1-1	-	TGTGCCAGCGGGAGCGGGGAGACTGAAGCTTTCTTT	CASGSGETEAFF
many	TRBV11-2	TRBJ1-2	TRBD1	TGTGCCAGCAGCTCCTTGACAGGGGCCAGTAACTATGGCTACACCTTC	CASSSLTGASNYGYTF
many	TRBV11-3	TRBJ1-6	-	TGTGCCAGCAGCTTAGATCCGAGGCTCGGGACATCCCGTACCGATATGAATTCGCCCCTCCACTTT	CASSLDPRLGTSRTDMNSPLHF
many	TRBV30	TRBJ1-2	-	TGTGCCTGGAGTTGGGGGGGGGCAGGATATGGCTACACCTTC	CAWSWGGAGYGYTF
-	TRBV7-8	TRBJ1-5	-	TGTGCCAGCAGCTTAAGCCCTTCTGGCAATCAGCCCCAGCATTTT	CASSLSPSGNQPQHF
few	TRBV3-1	TRBJ1-5	-	TGTGCCAGCAGCCCCGGGTCATCGTCAAAGCCCCAGCATTTT	CASSPGSSSKPQHF
-	TRBV7-6	TRBJ1-1	-	TGTGCCAGCAGCTTGCGACAGAGTGGGCGCACTGAAGCTTTCTTT	CASSLRQSGRTEAFF
many	TRBV9	TRBJ2-1	TRBD2	TGTGCCAGCAGCGTAGACGGGAGGGTTTACAATGAGCAGTTCTTC	CASSVDGRVYNEQFF
many	TRBV11-3	TRBJ2-3	TRBD1	TGTGCCAGCAGCGACAGGGGCTCCACTCCAGATACGCAGTATTTT	CASSDRGSTPDTQYF
-	TRBV11-3	TRBJ2-5	-	TGTGCCAGCAGCTTCCCGGTTAGGGGAGCCCAGAGGGAGACCCAGTACTTC	CASSFPVRGAQRETQYF
many	TRBV2	TRBJ1-5	-	TGTGCCAGCAGTGATCAGGCAAATCAGCCCCAGCATTTT	CASSDQANQPQHF
-	TRBV7-2	TRBJ2-1	TRBD2	TGTGCCAGCAGCTCCAGCGCTAGCGGGGTCTATGAGCAGTTCTTC	CASSSSASGVYEQFF
many	TRBV19	TRBJ2-7	-	TGTGCCAGTAGTATTGGGAGTACCTTGGGCGAGCAGTACTTC	CASSIGSTLGEQYF
-	TRBV20-1	TRBJ1-2	-	TGCAGTGCTAGAGCCACGGCGGGGGGCGGCTACACCTTC	CSARATAGGGYTF
many	TRBV12-3/TRBV12-4	TRBJ1-1	-	TGTGCCAGCAGTTTAAGCGCAGGGAACACTGAAGCTTTCTTT	CASSLSAGNTEAFF
-	TRBV2	TRBJ2-7	TRBD2	TGTGCCAGCAGCTTGGGGGGGCTAGCGGGAGCCGAGCAGTACTTC	CASSLGGLAGAEQYF
many	TRBV14	TRBJ1-2	-	TGTGCCAGCAGCGCTAAGGTGGCCTATGGCTACACCTTC	CASSAKVAYGYTF
few	TRBV6-5	TRBJ1-6	-	TGTGCCAGCAGTTACGGGGCGAGGTCACCCCTCCACTTT	CASSYGARSPLHF
many	TRBV28	TRBJ2-7	TRBD1	TGTGCCAGCAGTTTCCGCGGCAGGGGGACCTACGAGCAGTACTTC	CASSFRGRGTYEQYF
-	TRBV6-1	TRBJ2-5	-	TGTGCCAGCAAACGGGACTTTCAAGAGACCCAGTACTTC	CASKRDFQETQYF
many	TRBV18	TRBJ2-1	TRBD1	TGTGCCAGCTCACCCCCGGGGACAGGTTACAATGAGCAGTTCTTC	CASSPPGTGYNEQFF
many	TRBV20-1	TRBJ2-3	TRBD2	TGCAGTGCCATCCTAGCGGTCACAGATACGCAGTATTTT	CSAILAVTDTQYF
-	TRBV29-1	TRBJ2-3	TRBD2	TGCAGCGTGCGGGGGGGCGTAGCGGGCACCATCCCATTCTCAGATACGCAGTATTTT	CSVRGGVAGTIPFSDTQYF
-	TRBV27	TRBJ1-1	-	TGTGCCACCCTGGGGCGGATGAACACTGAAGCTTTCTTT	CATLGRMNTEAFF
few	TRBV7-3	TRBJ1-1	-	TGTGCCAGCAGCAAAGGGGGTGAGTCTGAAGCTTTCTTT	CASSKGGESEAFF
many	TRBV29-1	TRBJ1-5	TRBD1	TGCAGCGTTGTAAAGGGGGCTGGACAGCCCCAGCATTTT	CSVVKGAGQPQHF
-	TRBV11-2	TRBJ1-4	-	TGTGCCAGCAGCTCAGGGGCCGGGGAGAAAGAGGAAAAACTGTTTTTT	CASSSGAGEKEEKLFF
many	TRBV27	TRBJ2-1	-	TGTGCCAGCAGATTACAGGTGACGGACTACAATGAGCAGTTCTTC	CASRLQVTDYNEQFF
many	TRBV9	TRBJ2-5	TRBD2	TGTGCCAGCAGCCCGGAATTCCTAGCGGGAGGGCCTAGTGACGAGACCCAGTACTTC	CASSPEFLAGGPSDETQYF
-	TRBV14	TRBJ1-3	-	TGTGCCAGCAGCCAAGGGGCAACCTCTGGAAACACCATATATTTT	CASSQGATSGNTIYF
many	TRBV27	TRBJ2-3	-	TGTGCCAGCAGTTTAGCGGCAGCCACAGATACGCAGTATTTT	CASSLAAATDTQYF
-	TRBV2	TRBJ2-7	TRBD2	TGTGCCGGCAGGGCCGCTAGCGGGAGATCCAACGAGCAGTACTTC	CAGRAASGRSNEQYF
many	TRBV19	TRBJ1-2	-	TGTGCCAGTAGTATCGGCAGGACCTATGGCTACACCTTC	CASSIGRTYGYTF
many	TRBV3-1	TRBJ2-3	-	TGTGCCAGCAGCTCCCCTCCAGATACGCAGTATTTT	CASSSPPDTQYF
many	TRBV7-8	TRBJ2-1	TRBD2	TGTGCCAGCAGGGCAGGACTAGCGGGATACAATGAGCAGTTCTTC	CASRAGLAGYNEQFF
many	TRBV6-2/TRBV6-3	TRBJ2-7	-	TGTGCCAGCAGACCGCCGGGGGTCGAGCAGTACTTC	CASRPPGVEQYF
many	TRBV28	TRBJ2-2	TRBD2	TGTGCCAGCGGCCCCACCCTAACGGGAGGCTTCACCGGGGAGCTGTTTTTT	CASGPTLTGGFTGELFF
many	TRBV2	TRBJ1-2	-	TGTGCCAGCAGCGGGGAGTTGTACGGCTACACCTTC	CASSGELYGYTF
many	TRBV5-5	TRBJ2-2	TRBD2	TGTGCCAGCAGCGACCCACTAGCGGGAGTTGACGGGGAGCTGTTTTTT	CASSDPLAGVDGELFF
-	TRBV12-3/TRBV12-4	TRBJ2-5	TRBD1	TGTGCCAGCAGGTTAACAGGGGGCCAAGAGACCCAGTACTTC	CASRLTGGQETQYF
-	TRBV2	TRBJ1-1	TRBD1	TGTGCCAGAGATAAGGACAGGGGAACCACTGAAGCTTTCTTT	CARDKDRGTTEAFF